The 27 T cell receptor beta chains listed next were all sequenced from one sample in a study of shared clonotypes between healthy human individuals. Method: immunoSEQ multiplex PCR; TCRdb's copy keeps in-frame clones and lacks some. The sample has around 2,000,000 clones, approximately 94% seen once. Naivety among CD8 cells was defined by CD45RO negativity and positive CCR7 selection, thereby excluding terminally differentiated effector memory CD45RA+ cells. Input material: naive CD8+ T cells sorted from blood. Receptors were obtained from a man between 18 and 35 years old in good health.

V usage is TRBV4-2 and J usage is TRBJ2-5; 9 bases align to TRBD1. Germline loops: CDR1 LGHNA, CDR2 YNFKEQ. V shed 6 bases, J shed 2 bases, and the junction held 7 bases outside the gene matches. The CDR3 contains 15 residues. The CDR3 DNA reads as TGTGCCAGCAGTGTGGGACAGGGAAATCAAGAGACCCAGTACTTC. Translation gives CASSVGQGNQETQYF.

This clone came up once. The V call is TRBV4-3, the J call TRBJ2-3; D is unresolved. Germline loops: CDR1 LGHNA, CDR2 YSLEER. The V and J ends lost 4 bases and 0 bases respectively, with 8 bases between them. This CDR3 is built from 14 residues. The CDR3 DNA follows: TGCGCCAGCAGCCCCTTAGGCAGCACAGATACGCAGTATTTT. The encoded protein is CASSPLGSTDTQYF.

CDR3 sequence (DNA): TGTGCCAGCCGTGAATTTGGGCAGTTCAATCAGCCCCAGCATTTT. It is translated as CASREFGQFNQPQHF. J is TRBJ1-5 and V is TRBV27; D unclear. Germline values: CDR1 MNHEY, CDR2 SMNVEV (reference sequence). V dropped 8 bases and J dropped 3 bases, with 17 bases sitting between them. The CDR3 contains 15 residues.

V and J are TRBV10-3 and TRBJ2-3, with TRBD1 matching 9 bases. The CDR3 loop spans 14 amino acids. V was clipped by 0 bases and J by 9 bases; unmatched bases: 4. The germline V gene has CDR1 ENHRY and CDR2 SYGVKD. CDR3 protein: CAISESAGTGTQYF. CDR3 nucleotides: TGTGCCATCAGTGAGTCTGCCGGGACAGGGACGCAGTATTTT.

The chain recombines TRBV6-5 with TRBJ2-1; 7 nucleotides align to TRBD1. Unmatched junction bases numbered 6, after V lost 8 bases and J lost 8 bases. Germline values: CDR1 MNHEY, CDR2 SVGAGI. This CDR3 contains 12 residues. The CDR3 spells CASGKTGDEQFF. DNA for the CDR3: TGTGCCAGCGGAAAAACAGGGGATGAGCAGTTCTTC.

The CDR3 DNA reads as TGTGCCAGCAGCTTATCGGCGAACACTGAAGCTTTCTTT. It specifies CASSLSANTEAFF. V is TRBV11-1 and J is TRBJ1-1, with unresolved D. From germline, CDR1 is SGHAT and CDR2 FQDESV (reference sequence). The CDR3 runs 13 residues. The V and J ends lost 2 bases and 1 base respectively, with 5 bases between them.

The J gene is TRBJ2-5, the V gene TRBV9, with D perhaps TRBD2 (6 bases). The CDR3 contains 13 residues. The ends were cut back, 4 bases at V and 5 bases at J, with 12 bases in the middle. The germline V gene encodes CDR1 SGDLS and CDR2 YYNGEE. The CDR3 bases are TGTGCCAGCAGCACCGGAGGAGGGGAGACCCAGTACTTC. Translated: CASSTGGGETQYF.

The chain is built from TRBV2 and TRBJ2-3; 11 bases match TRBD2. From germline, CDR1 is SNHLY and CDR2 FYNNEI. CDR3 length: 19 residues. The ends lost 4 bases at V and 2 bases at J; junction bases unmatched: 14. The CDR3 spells CASSGPRDLAGGLTDTQYF. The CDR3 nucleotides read TGTGCCAGCAGTGGGCCCCGTGATCTAGCGGGGGGTCTCACAGATACGCAGTATTTT.

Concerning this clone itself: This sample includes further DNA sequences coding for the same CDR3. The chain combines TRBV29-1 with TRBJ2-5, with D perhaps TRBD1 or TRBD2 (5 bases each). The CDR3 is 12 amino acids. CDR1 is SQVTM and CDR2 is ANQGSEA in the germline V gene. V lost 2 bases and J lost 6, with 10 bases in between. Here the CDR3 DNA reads TGCAGCGTTGAATCGGGGCGGCAGACCCAGTACTTC. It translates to CSVESGRQTQYF.

In DNA, the CDR3 is TGTGCCAGCAGCTCGGGACAGGGGGTAACTAATGAAAAACTGTTTTTT. Amino acid sequence: CASSSGQGVTNEKLFF. The V gene is TRBV9, the J gene TRBJ1-4; 11 positions agree with TRBD1. CDR3 length: 16 residues. In germline, CDR1 is SGDLS, CDR2 YYNGEE. V was clipped by 4 bases and J by 1 base; unmatched bases: 3.

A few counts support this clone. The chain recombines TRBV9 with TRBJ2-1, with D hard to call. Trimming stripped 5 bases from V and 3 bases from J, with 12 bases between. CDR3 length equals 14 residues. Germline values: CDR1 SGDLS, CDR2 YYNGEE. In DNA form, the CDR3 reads TGTGCCAGCAGTGCCACATGGGGCTACAATGAGCAGTTCTTC. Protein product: CASSATWGYNEQFF.

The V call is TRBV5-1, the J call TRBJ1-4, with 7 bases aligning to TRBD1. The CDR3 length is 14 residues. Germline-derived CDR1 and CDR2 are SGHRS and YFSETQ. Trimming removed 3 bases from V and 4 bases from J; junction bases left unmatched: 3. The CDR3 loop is CASSSGTDNEKLFF. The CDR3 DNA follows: TGCGCCAGCAGCTCCGGGACAGATAATGAAAAACTGTTTTTT.

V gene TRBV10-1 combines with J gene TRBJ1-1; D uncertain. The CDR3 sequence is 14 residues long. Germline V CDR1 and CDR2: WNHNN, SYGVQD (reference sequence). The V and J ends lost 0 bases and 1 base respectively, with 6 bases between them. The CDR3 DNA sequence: TGCGCCAGCAGTGAGTCGTACGGGAACACTGAAGCTTTCTTT. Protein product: CASSESYGNTEAFF.

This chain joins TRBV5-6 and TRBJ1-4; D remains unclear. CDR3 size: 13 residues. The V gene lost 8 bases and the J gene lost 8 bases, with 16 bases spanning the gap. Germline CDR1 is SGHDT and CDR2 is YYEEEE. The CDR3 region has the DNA TGTGCCAGTGAGGCCTACTATGACGAAAAACTGTTTTTT. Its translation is CASEAYYDEKLFF.

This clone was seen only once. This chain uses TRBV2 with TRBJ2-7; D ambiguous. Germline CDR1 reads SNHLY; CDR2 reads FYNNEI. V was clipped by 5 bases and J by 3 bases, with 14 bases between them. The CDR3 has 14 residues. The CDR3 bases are TGTGCCAGCAGTAAGGTGGGGAATAACTACGAGCAGTACTTC. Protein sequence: CASSKVGNNYEQYF.

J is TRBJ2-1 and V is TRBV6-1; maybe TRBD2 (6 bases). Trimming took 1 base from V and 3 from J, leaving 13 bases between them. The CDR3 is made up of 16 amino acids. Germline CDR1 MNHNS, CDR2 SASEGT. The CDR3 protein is CASSEEASVVYNEQFF. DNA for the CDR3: TGTGCCAGCAGTGAAGAGGCTAGCGTCGTCTACAATGAGCAGTTCTTC.

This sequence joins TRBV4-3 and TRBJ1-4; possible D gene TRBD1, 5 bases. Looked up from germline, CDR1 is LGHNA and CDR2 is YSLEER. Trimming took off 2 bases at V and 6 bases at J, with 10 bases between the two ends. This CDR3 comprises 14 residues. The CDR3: CASSQQGSYEKLFF. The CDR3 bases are TGCGCCAGCAGCCAACAGGGTTCCTATGAAAAACTGTTTTTT.

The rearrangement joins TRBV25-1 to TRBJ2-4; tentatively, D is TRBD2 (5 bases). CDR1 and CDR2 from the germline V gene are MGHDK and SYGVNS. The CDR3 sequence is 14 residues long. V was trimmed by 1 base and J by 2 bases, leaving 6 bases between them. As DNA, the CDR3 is TGTGCCAGCAGTGAATTAGCGCCCAAAAACATTCAGTACTTC. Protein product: CASSELAPKNIQYF. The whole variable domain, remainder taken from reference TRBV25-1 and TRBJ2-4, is EADIYQTPRYLVIGTGKKITLECSQTMGHDKMYWYQQDPGMELHLIHYSYGVNSTEKGDLSSESTVSRIRTEHFPLTLESARPSHTSQYLCASSELAPKNIQYFGAGTRLSVL.

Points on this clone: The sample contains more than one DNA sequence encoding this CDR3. CDR3 in amino acids: CASSLTGTNEKLFF. The CDR3 coding sequence is TGTGCCAGCAGTTTGACAGGGACCAATGAAAAACTGTTTTTT. This chain links TRBV27 with TRBJ1-4; 7 bases align to TRBD1. V gave up 3 bases and J gave up 5 bases; unmatched junction bases: 3. Germline assignment: CDR1 MNHEY and CDR2 SMNVEV (reference sequence). This CDR3 has 14 residues. The full variable domain, with the rest looked up from reference TRBV27 and TRBJ1-4, is EAQVTQNPRYLITVTGKKLTVTCSQNMNHEYMSWYRQDPGLGLRQIYYSMNVEVTDKGDVPEGYKVSRKEKRNFPLILESPSPNQTSLYFCASSLTGTNEKLFFGSGTQLSVL.

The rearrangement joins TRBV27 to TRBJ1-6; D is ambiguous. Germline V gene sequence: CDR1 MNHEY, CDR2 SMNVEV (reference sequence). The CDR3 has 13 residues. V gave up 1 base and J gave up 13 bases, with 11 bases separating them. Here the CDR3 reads CASSLWPRDPLHF. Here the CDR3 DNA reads TGTGCCAGCAGTTTATGGCCGCGTGATCCCCTCCACTTT.

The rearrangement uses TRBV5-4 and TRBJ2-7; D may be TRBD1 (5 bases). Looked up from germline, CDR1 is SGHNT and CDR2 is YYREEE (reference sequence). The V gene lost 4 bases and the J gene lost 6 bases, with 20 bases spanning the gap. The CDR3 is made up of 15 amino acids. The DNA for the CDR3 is TGTGCCAGCAGCCCATTTCTATCAGGGAAAAGCGAGCAGTACTTC. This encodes CASSPFLSGKSEQYF. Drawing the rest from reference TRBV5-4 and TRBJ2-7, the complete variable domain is ETGVTQSPTHLIKTRGQQVTLRCSSQSGHNTVSWYQQALGQGPQFIFQYYREEENGRGNFPPRFSGLQFPNYSSELNVNALELDDSALYLCASSPFLSGKSEQYFGPGTRLTVT.

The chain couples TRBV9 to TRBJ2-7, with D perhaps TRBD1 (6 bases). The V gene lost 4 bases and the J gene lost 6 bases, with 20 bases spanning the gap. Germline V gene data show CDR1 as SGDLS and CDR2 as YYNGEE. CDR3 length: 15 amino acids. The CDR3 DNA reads TGTGCCAGCAGCTTAAGACAGGAGAGTATACTCGAGCAGTACTTC. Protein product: CASSLRQESILEQYF.

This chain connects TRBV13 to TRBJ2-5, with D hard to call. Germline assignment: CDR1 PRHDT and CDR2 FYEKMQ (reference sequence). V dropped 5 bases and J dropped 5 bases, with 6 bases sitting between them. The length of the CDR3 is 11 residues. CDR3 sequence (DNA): TGTGCCAGCAGCCCCCTGGAGACCCAGTACTTC. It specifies CASSPLETQYF. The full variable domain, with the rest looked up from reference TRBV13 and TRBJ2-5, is AAGVIQSPRHLIKEKRETATLKCYPIPRHDTVYWYQQGPGQDPQFLISFYEKMQSDKGSIPDRFSAQQFSDYHSELNMSSLELGDSALYFCASSPLETQYFGPGTRLLVL.

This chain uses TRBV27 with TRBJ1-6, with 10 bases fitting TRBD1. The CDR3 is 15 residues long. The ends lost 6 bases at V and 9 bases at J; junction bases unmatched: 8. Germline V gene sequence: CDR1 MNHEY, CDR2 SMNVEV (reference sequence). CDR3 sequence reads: CASRFGTGVGSPLHF. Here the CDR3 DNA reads TGTGCCAGCAGATTCGGGACAGGGGTGGGTTCACCCCTCCACTTT.

CDR3 bases: TGTGCCAGCAGCGTTGTCGGGTCCTACGAGCAGTACTTC. It is translated as CASSVVGSYEQYF. V gene TRBV7-9 combines with J gene TRBJ2-7, with D hard to call. Germline CDR1 is SEHNR and CDR2 is FQNEAQ (reference sequence). Trimming cost V 5 bases and J 1 base, with 9 bases left between them. The CDR3 is 13 amino acids.

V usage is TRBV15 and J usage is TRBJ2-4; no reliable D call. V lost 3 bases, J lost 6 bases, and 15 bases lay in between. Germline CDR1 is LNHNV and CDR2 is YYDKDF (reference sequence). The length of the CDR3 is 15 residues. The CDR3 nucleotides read TGTGCCACCAGCAGTGTAAGCATCTTCACAAACATTCAGTACTTC. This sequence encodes CATSSVSIFTNIQYF.

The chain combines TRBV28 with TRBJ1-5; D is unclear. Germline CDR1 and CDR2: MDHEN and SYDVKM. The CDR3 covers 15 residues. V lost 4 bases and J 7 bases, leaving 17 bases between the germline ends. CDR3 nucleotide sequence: TGTGCCAGCAGTTCCCAGATTAGTGTTGCCCAGCCCCAGCATTTT. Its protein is CASSSQISVAQPQHF.